These 24 T cell receptor beta chains were all obtained from the same sample, sequenced in a study of blood T cell repertoires in COVID-19. Method: immunoSEQ multiplex PCR; TCRdb's copy keeps in-frame clones and lacks some. The sample consists of around 140,000 clones, roughly four fifths of them appearing once. Sequencing input: PBMCs or T cells enriched from blood (not recorded which). All receptors come from a man aged 40-49 years with acute COVID-19.

The chain couples TRBV28 to TRBJ1-2, with TRBD1 identical over 7 bases. The germline V gene encodes CDR1 MDHEN and CDR2 SYDVKM. Trimming at V came to 1 base and at J to 6 bases, leaving 5 bases not matched to a gene. CDR3 length: 14 amino acids. The CDR3 loop is CASSLYLDRDGYTF. The CDR3 DNA sequence: TGTGCCAGCAGTTTATACCTTGACAGGGATGGCTACACCTTC.

V and J are TRBV3-1 (or the pseudogene TRBV3-2) and TRBJ1-1; 11 positions agree with TRBD1. V dropped 0 bases and J dropped 12; count of bases not matched to a gene: 9. The CDR3 extends over 15 amino acids. Germline CDR1 is LGHDT and CDR2 is YNNKEL (reference sequence). The CDR3 bases are TGTGCCAGCAGCCAAGATCCCACGGGACAGGGGGAAACTTTCTTT. The encoded protein is CASSQDPTGQGETFF.

The rearrangement links TRBV19 to TRBJ1-4; the D is unclear. The CDR3 has 16 amino acids. Germline CDR1 LNHDA, CDR2 SQIVND (reference sequence). V was cut by 1 base and J by 4 bases, with 13 bases left in between. The CDR3 region is CASSIVESPSNEKLFF. In DNA form, the CDR3 reads TGTGCCAGTAGTATAGTTGAGAGTCCGAGTAATGAAAAACTGTTTTTT.

This rearrangement joins TRBV5-1 to TRBJ1-1; D is possibly TRBD1 (6 bases). The CDR3 has 13 residues. Trimming removed 4 bases from V and 5 bases from J, with 12 bases in between. Germline V gene data show CDR1 as SGHRS and CDR2 as YFSETQ. The CDR3 region is CASSAITGTEAFF. CDR3 DNA: TGCGCCAGCAGCGCGATTACAGGGACTGAAGCTTTCTTT.

The gene calls are TRBV4-1 and TRBJ2-7; D uncertain. This CDR3 is 14 amino acids long. Germline assignment: CDR1 MGHRA and CDR2 YSYEKL. V lost 0 bases and J lost 6, with 12 bases in between. The CDR3 loop reads CASSQDRDRVEQYF. The CDR3 DNA is TGCGCCAGCAGCCAAGATCGTGATCGGGTCGAGCAGTACTTC.

This sequence joins TRBV18 and TRBJ1-4; D is perhaps TRBD1 (5 bases). The ends were cut back, 3 bases at V and 8 bases at J, with 16 bases in the middle. This CDR3 contains 15 residues. Per the germline V gene, CDR1 is KGHSH and CDR2 is LQKENI. CDR3 in amino acids: CASSPPWGGQEKLFF. The CDR3 DNA is TGTGCCAGCTCACCCCCATGGGGTGGACAAGAAAAACTGTTTTTT.

V and J are TRBV28 and TRBJ1-4; maybe TRBD1 (5 bases). The CDR3 consists of 13 residues. Germline V gives CDR1 MDHEN, CDR2 SYDVKM. Trimming removed 8 bases at V and 4 bases at J, with 11 bases between. CDR3 DNA sequence: TGTGCCAGCCAGGGATTAGTTAATGAAAAACTGTTTTTT. It specifies CASQGLVNEKLFF.

J is TRBJ2-7 and V is TRBV3-1 (or the pseudogene TRBV3-2); 10 positions agree with TRBD2. This CDR3 is built from 13 residues. The germline V gene has CDR1 LGHDT and CDR2 YNNKEL (reference sequence). V trimming: 7 bases; J trimming: 2 bases; junction bases outside the gene matches: 2. This CDR3 is CASNLAGAYEQYF. In DNA, the CDR3 is TGTGCCAGCAATCTAGCGGGGGCCTACGAGCAGTACTTC.

This chain joins TRBV5-6 and TRBJ2-1, with 8 nucleotides matching TRBD2. V lost 0 bases, J lost 7 bases, and 9 bases stayed unmatched. This CDR3 contains 16 residues. Germline-derived CDR1 and CDR2 are SGHDT and YYEEEE. The CDR3 DNA sequence: TGTGCCAGCAGCTTGGTGCACCTAGCGGGTCGGAATGAGCAGTTCTTC. Translating gives CASSLVHLAGRNEQFF.

The chain recombines TRBV7-8 with TRBJ1-2; 7 bases fit TRBD1. CDR1 SGHVS and CDR2 FQNEAQ come from the germline V gene. This CDR3 comprises 15 residues. V was clipped by 5 bases and J by 5 bases; unmatched bases: 11. CDR3 sequence: CASSPFGQAGYGYTF. The CDR3 coding sequence is TGTGCCAGCAGCCCCTTCGGACAGGCTGGGTATGGCTACACCTTC.

The V gene is TRBV7-8, the J gene TRBJ2-7, with 11 bases lining up with TRBD2. Per the germline V gene, CDR1 is SGHVS and CDR2 is FQNEAQ. The CDR3 loop spans 15 amino acids. Trimming removed 3 bases from V and 3 bases from J; junction bases left unmatched: 4. CDR3 loop: CASSFLTSGGYEQYF. The CDR3 nucleotides read TGTGCCAGCAGCTTTCTAACTAGCGGGGGCTACGAGCAGTACTTC.

The chain links TRBV3-1 (or the pseudogene TRBV3-2) to TRBJ2-3, with D possibly being TRBD2 (5 bases). Trimming left V 4 bases short and J 3 bases short, with 11 bases between. Germline CDR1 and CDR2: LGHDT and YNNKEL (reference sequence). The CDR3 is 14 residues long. CDR3 region: CASSPPTRTDTQYF. In nucleotides, the CDR3 is TGTGCCAGCAGCCCCCCCACTAGAACAGATACGCAGTATTTT.

The rearrangement links TRBV10-3 to TRBJ2-7; D remains ambiguous. V lost 11 bases and J lost 2, with 16 bases in between. Germline V gene sequence: CDR1 ENHRY, CDR2 SYGVKD. This CDR3 is 13 amino acids long. CDR3 region: CASTESSAYEQYF. The DNA of the CDR3 is TGTGCCTCCACGGAGAGCTCCGCCTACGAGCAGTACTTC.

V gene TRBV3-1 (or the pseudogene TRBV3-2) combines with J gene TRBJ1-1, with D hard to call. CDR1 is LGHDT, CDR2 YNNKEL, per germline (reference sequence). This CDR3 spans 14 amino acids. V dropped 0 bases and J dropped 1 base, with 6 bases sitting between them. The CDR3 DNA follows: TGTGCCAGCAGCCAAGATGGAGGGAACACTGAAGCTTTCTTT. It is translated as CASSQDGGNTEAFF.

The rearrangement links TRBV4-2 to TRBJ2-2; 8 bases map to TRBD2. The junction had 5 bases not matched to a gene; V was cut back by 1 base and J by 4 bases. Germline CDR1 LGHNA, CDR2 YNFKEQ. This CDR3 has 16 amino acids. In nucleotides, the CDR3 is TGTGCCAGCAGCCAAGGGGGTAGCGGGGTCACCGGGGAGCTGTTTTTT. This gives the protein CASSQGGSGVTGELFF.

The gene calls are TRBV27 and TRBJ2-7; D is perhaps TRBD2 (5 bases). The CDR3 contains 16 residues. V was clipped by 5 bases and J by 5 bases, with 22 bases between them. Germline V gene lookup returns CDR1 MNHEY and CDR2 SMNVEV (reference sequence). CDR3 sequence reads: CASSPSGGFLPNEQYF. The DNA of the CDR3 is TGTGCCAGCAGTCCGTCGGGCGGGTTCCTTCCGAACGAGCAGTACTTC.

CDR3 sequence: CASRGSGATQETQYF. The CDR3 coding sequence is TGTGCCAGCAGAGGTAGCGGGGCCACCCAAGAGACCCAGTACTTC. The chain combines TRBV6-5 with TRBJ2-5; 8 nucleotides match TRBD2. CDR1 is MNHEY and CDR2 is SVGAGI in the germline V gene. After removal of 6 bases from V and 1 base from J, the junction contained 7 bases not matched to a gene. This CDR3 is 15 amino acids long.

The chain combines TRBV12-5 with TRBJ2-7; no reliable D call. Trimming cost V 6 bases and J 3 bases, with 6 bases left between them. Germline lookup yields CDR1 LGHNT and CDR2 FRNRAP. The CDR3 has 11 residues. CDR3 amino acids: CASGTSYEQYF. Written as DNA, the CDR3 is TGTGCTAGTGGAACCAGCTACGAGCAGTACTTC.

This clone was recorded once. The chain recombines TRBV6-5 with TRBJ1-3; D is unresolved. V was clipped by 2 bases and J by 1 base, with 9 bases between them. CDR1 is MNHEY, CDR2 SVGAGI, per germline. The CDR3 spans 15 residues. CDR3 in amino acids: CASSYQRNSGNTIYF. In DNA, the CDR3 is TGTGCCAGCAGTTACCAGAGGAATTCTGGAAACACCATATATTTT.

The gene calls are TRBV29-1 and TRBJ2-1, with 10 bases fitting TRBD2. The CDR3 contains 13 residues. The V segment lost 6 bases and the J segment 8 bases; nucleotides outside the gene matches: 7. Germline V gene lookup returns CDR1 SQVTM and CDR2 ANQGSEA. CDR3 nucleotides: TGCAGCGTCCGGACTAGCGGCCAGTATGAGCAGTTCTTC. It is translated as CSVRTSGQYEQFF.

This chain uses TRBV5-6 with TRBJ1-2; 10 nucleotides match TRBD1. Trimming took 6 bases from V and 6 from J; bases not matched to a gene: 5. The CDR3 length is 13 residues. Germline assignment: CDR1 SGHDT and CDR2 YYEEEE. The CDR3 region has the DNA TGTGCCAGCACCTCAGGACAGGGGGATGGCTACACCTTC. Its translation: CASTSGQGDGYTF.

The V gene is TRBV6-5, the J gene TRBJ2-7; a weak D match, TRBD2 (5 bases). Germline CDR1 and CDR2: MNHEY and SVGAGI. The V end was cut by 11 bases, the J end by 2 bases, with 16 bases between. CDR3 size: 13 residues. Written as DNA, the CDR3 is TGTGCCGTTAAGACGGGGAGTCCCTACGAGCAGTACTTC. Amino acid sequence: CAVKTGSPYEQYF.

V usage is TRBV12-3 or TRBV12-4 and J usage is TRBJ1-1; D might be TRBD1 (6 bases). Trimming cost V 5 bases and J 7 bases, with 14 bases left between them. The CDR3 spans 13 residues. The CDR3 region is CASSPPGQIEAFF. The CDR3 DNA sequence: TGTGCCAGCAGTCCCCCCGGACAGATTGAAGCTTTCTTT.

This clone showed up just a few times. V usage is TRBV7-2 and J usage is TRBJ1-1; 7 bases are shared with TRBD1. Germline lookup yields CDR1 SGHTA and CDR2 FQGNSA. The J segment lost 4 bases and the V segment lost 4 bases, leaving 6 bases of the junction unmatched. The CDR3 is made up of 14 amino acids. CDR3 DNA: TGTGCCAGCAGCTCCCAGGGGGTTGGCACTGAAGCTTTCTTT. Translating gives CASSSQGVGTEAFF. Based on the CDR3 plus reference TRBV7-2 and TRBJ1-1, the full variable domain is GAGVSQSPSNKVTEKGKDVELRCDPISGHTALYWYRQSLGQGLEFLIYFQGNSAPDKSGLPSDRFSAERTGGSVSTLTIQRTQQEDSAVYLCASSSQGVGTEAFFGQGTRLTVV.